These 11 T cell receptor beta chains came from one sample sequenced in a study of blood T cell repertoires in COVID-19. Sequenced by immunoSEQ multiplex PCR; TCRdb stores in-frame clones only, minus some. The sample comprises 300,000 to 350,000 clones, about 88% of which are singletons, and 0.85% to 1.3% rests with the top ten. The sequenced sample was PBMCs or T cells enriched from blood (not recorded which). Every receptor here comes from a woman in her twenties or thirties who had been exposed to COVID-19.

This chain uses TRBV19 with TRBJ1-1; no definite D call. The CDR3 contains 13 residues. The V gene's germline CDR1 is LNHDA and CDR2 SQIVND (reference sequence). The ends were cut back, 8 bases at V and 3 bases at J, with 13 bases in the middle. CDR3 residues: CASSGFIDTEAFF. The DNA of the CDR3 is TGTGCCAGTTCCGGTTTTATCGACACTGAAGCTTTCTTT.

The chain recombines TRBV28 with TRBJ2-2; possible D gene TRBD1, 6 bases. CDR1 is MDHEN and CDR2 is SYDVKM in the germline V gene. The CDR3 covers 13 residues. The germline V and J ends were trimmed by 5 bases and 5 bases, with 9 bases remaining between them. The chain's CDR3 is CASSNTGTGELFF. CDR3 DNA sequence: TGTGCCAGCAGTAATACAGGGACCGGGGAGCTGTTTTTT.

The V call is TRBV9, the J call TRBJ2-7, with TRBD1 matching 9 bases. Germline V lookup: CDR1 SGDLS, CDR2 YYNGEE. CDR3 length equals 15 residues. Germline trimming cut 3 bases from V and 0 bases from J; bases unmatched to any gene: 4. The CDR3 DNA follows: TGTGCCAGCAGCGCCGGGACAGGGCCCTCCTACGAGCAGTACTTC. This encodes CASSAGTGPSYEQYF.

This chain connects TRBV12-5 to TRBJ2-5, with a possible D match to TRBD1 (7 bases). The CDR3 totals 17 residues. The V gene's germline CDR1 is LGHNT and CDR2 FRNRAP. Trimming shortened V by 2 bases and J by 4 bases, and 20 bases separated the two germline ends. The CDR3 reads CASGLSATRQGGETQYF. CDR3 DNA sequence: TGTGCTAGTGGTTTGTCCGCGACTAGACAGGGTGGAGAGACCCAGTACTTC.

This sequence joins TRBV7-3 and TRBJ2-3; the D gene is possibly TRBD2 (5 bases). Between the trimmed V and J ends, which lost 2 bases and 1 base, there was a span of 19 bases. This CDR3 comprises 18 residues. The V gene's germline CDR1 is SGHTA and CDR2 FQGTGA. CDR3 DNA sequence: TGTGCCAGCAGCTTAGACCGGGTCCCGATGCGGGGCACAGATACGCAGTATTTT. Its translation: CASSLDRVPMRGTDTQYF.

This chain connects TRBV9 to TRBJ1-4; 8 bases are a match to TRBD1. The CDR3 has 15 amino acids. The germline CDR1 and CDR2 sequences are SGDLS and YYNGEE. With V trimmed by 3 bases and J by 7 bases, 8 bases remained unmatched. For the CDR3, the DNA is TGTGCCAGCAGCGGAAAGACAGGGGTTAGTGAAAAACTGTTTTTT. It codes for CASSGKTGVSEKLFF.

The V gene is TRBV3-1 (or the pseudogene TRBV3-2), the J gene TRBJ1-5, with D hard to call. The CDR3 covers 12 residues. Germline loops: CDR1 LGHDT, CDR2 YNNKEL (reference sequence). Between the trimmed V and J ends, which lost 0 bases and 7 bases, there was a span of 4 bases. CDR3 nucleotides: TGTGCCAGCAGCCAAGAGGGCCAGCCCCAGCATTTT. Its protein product is CASSQEGQPQHF.

CDR3 loop: CATSDLRVEDTEAFF. CDR3 bases: TGTGCCACCAGTGATTTACGGGTGGAGGACACTGAAGCTTTCTTT. The J gene is TRBJ1-1, the V gene TRBV24-1; D gene unclear. The CDR3 contains 15 residues. V lost 1 base, J lost 3 bases, and 11 bases lay in between. Germline V CDR1 and CDR2: KGHDR, SFDVKD.

This chain joins TRBV6-5 and TRBJ1-3; D perhaps matches TRBD1 (6 bases). Trimming stripped 9 bases from V and 4 bases from J, with 19 bases between. This CDR3 is 15 amino acids long. The germline V gene encodes CDR1 MNHEY and CDR2 SVGAGI. This chain's CDR3 is CASSWGPQPGNTIYF. The CDR3, as DNA: TGTGCCAGTTCCTGGGGGCCCCAGCCGGGAAACACCATATATTTT.

The chain links TRBV19 to TRBJ2-1, with a tentative D call TRBD1 (6 bases). The CDR3 is made up of 15 amino acids. V lost 3 bases to trimming and J lost 2 bases, with 11 bases between them. Per the germline V gene, CDR1 is LNHDA and CDR2 is SQIVND (reference sequence). In DNA form, the CDR3 reads TGTGCCAGTAGTATGGGGCAGGGGACCTACAATGAGCAGTTCTTC. It is translated as CASSMGQGTYNEQFF.

The V gene is TRBV10-3, the J gene TRBJ1-1, with unresolved D. The germline V and J ends were trimmed by 6 bases and 3 bases, with 11 bases remaining between them. Germline CDR1 and CDR2: ENHRY and SYGVKD. This CDR3 is 13 amino acids long. This chain's CDR3 is CAISRLGDTEAFF. DNA of the CDR3: TGTGCCATCAGCCGGCTCGGGGACACTGAAGCTTTCTTT.